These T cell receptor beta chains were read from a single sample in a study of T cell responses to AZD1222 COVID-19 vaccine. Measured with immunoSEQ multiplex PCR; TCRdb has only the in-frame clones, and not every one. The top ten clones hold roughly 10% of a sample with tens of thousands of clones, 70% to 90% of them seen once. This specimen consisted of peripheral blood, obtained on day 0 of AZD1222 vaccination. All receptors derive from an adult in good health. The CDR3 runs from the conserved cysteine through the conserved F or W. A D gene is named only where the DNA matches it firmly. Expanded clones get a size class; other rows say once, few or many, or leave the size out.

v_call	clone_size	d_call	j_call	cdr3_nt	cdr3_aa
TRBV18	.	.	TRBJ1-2	TGTGCCAGCTCACCCAACAGTTACTATGGCTACACCTTC	CASSPNSYYGYTF
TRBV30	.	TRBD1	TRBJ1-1	TGTGCCTGGTCGCCGGGACAGGAGAACACTGAAGCTTTCTTT	CAWSPGQENTEAFF
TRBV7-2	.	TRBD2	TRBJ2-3	TGTGCCAGCAGCCTAGCTAGCGGGAGCACAGATACGCAGTATTTT	CASSLASGSTDTQYF
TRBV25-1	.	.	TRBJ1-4	TGTGCCAGCAGTGAATGGGAAGACCGGACTAATGAAAAACTGTTTTTT	CASSEWEDRTNEKLFF
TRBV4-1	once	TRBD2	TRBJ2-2	TGCGCCAGCAGCCAAGATCTCCTAGCGGGACATCGCGAGCTGTTTTTT	CASSQDLLAGHRELFF
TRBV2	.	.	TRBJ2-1	TGTGCCAGCCGAAGTTACAATGAGCAGTTCTTC	CASRSYNEQFF
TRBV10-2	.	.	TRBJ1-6	TGCGCCAGCATGTCCGAGGGTTCACCCCTCCACTTT	CASMSEGSPLHF
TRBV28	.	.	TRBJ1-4	TGTGCCAGCACCGGCGCGGGGGAAAAACTGTTTTTT	CASTGAGEKLFF
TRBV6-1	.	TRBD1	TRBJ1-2	TGTGCCAGCAGTGAAGACAGGGGATACTACACCTTC	CASSEDRGYYTF
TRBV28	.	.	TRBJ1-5	TGTGCCAGCAGTTTCCGACAGCCTTATAGCAATCAGCCCCAGCATTTT	CASSFRQPYSNQPQHF
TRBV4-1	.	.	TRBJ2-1	TGCGCCAGCAGCCTACACAGGGATTACTACAATGAGCAGTTCTTC	CASSLHRDYYNEQFF
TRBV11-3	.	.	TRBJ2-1	TGTGCCAGCGGCTTGGGGGGACGAAATGAGCAGTTCTTC	CASGLGGRNEQFF
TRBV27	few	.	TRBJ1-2	TGTGCCAGCAGTTTCAGTCAAGTGGGGGTGGGGTATGGCTACACCTTC	CASSFSQVGVGYGYTF
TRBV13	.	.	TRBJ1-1	TGTGCCAGCAGCTTGATGCAGCAGAAGAACACTGAAGCTTTCTTT	CASSLMQQKNTEAFF
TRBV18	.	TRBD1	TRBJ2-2	TGTGCCAGCTCACCGGGGACAGGGGGCACCGGGGAGCTGTTTTTT	CASSPGTGGTGELFF
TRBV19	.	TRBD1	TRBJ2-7	TGTGCCAGTAGTGCGGACAGGGAGTACGAGCAGTACTTC	CASSADREYEQYF
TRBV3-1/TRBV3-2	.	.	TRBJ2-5	TGTGCCAGCAGGGACGGGGGCCGCCAGACCCAGTACTTC	CASRDGGRQTQYF
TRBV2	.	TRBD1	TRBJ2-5	TGTGCCAGCAGTGAGGGGACAGGGGGCAACCCCGATGAGACCCAGTACTTC	CASSEGTGGNPDETQYF
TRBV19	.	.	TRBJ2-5	TGTGCCAGTAGTTATAGCGGAACCCAAGAGACCCAGTACTTC	CASSYSGTQETQYF
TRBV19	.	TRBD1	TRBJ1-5	TGTGCCAGTAGTATAGCGGCAGGGGGCCGGCAGCCCCAGCATTTT	CASSIAAGGRQPQHF
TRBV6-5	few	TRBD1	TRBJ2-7	TGTGCCAGCAGTACCCGACAGGGCGGGGAGCAGTACTTC	CASSTRQGGEQYF
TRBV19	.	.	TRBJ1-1	TGTGCCAGTAGGGGGGCAAAACAAACGTCGAACACTGAAGCTTTCTTT	CASRGAKQTSNTEAFF
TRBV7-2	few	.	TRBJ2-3	TGTGCCAGCCGTAAACCGGGACTTTTCACAGATACGCAGTATTTT	CASRKPGLFTDTQYF
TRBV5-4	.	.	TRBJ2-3	TGTGCCAGCAGCTTGGCCTCGCGGGCAGATACGCAGTATTTT	CASSLASRADTQYF
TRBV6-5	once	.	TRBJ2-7	TGTGCCAGCAGCGGACGGGACGAGCAGTACTTC	CASSGRDEQYF
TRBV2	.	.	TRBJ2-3	TGTGCCAGCCTCTGGGGAATCACAGATACGCAGTATTTT	CASLWGITDTQYF
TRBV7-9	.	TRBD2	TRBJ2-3	TGTGCCAGCAGCTTAGGGACTAGCGGGTACACAGATACGCAGTATTTT	CASSLGTSGYTDTQYF
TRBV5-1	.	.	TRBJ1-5	TGCGCCAGCAGCTTGGATGGGGGTCGGAATCAGCCCCAGCATTTT	CASSLDGGRNQPQHF
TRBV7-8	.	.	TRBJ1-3	TGTGCCAGCAGCCTCGACAGGCGCTCTGGAAACACCATATATTTT	CASSLDRRSGNTIYF
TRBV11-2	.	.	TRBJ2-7	TGTGCCAGCAGCTTCTCGCCGGAGGGGAGCCGCGAGCAGTACTTC	CASSFSPEGSREQYF
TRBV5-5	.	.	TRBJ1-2	TGTGCCAGCAGCTTGGGCTCTGACTCGGGCTACACCTTC	CASSLGSDSGYTF
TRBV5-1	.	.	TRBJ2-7	TGCGCCAGCAGCACCGGGCAGGCTGGATCCTACGAGCAGTACTTC	CASSTGQAGSYEQYF
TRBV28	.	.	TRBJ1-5	TGTGCCAGCAGGGCAGAACTTAGCAATCAGCCCCAGCATTTT	CASRAELSNQPQHF
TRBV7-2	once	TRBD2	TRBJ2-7	TGTGCCAGCAGCTTAGCCACTAGCGGGAGCTACGAGCAGTACTTC	CASSLATSGSYEQYF
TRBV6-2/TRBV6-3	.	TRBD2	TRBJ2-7	TGTGCCAGCAGTTCACCGGGACTAGCGGGAATCTACGAGCAGTACTTC	CASSSPGLAGIYEQYF
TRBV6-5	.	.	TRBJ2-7	TGTGCCGCCGGGACTCGATACTACGAGCAGTACTTC	CAAGTRYYEQYF
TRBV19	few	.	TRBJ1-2	TGTGCCAGTAGTATGTACGGGGATGGCTACACCTTC	CASSMYGDGYTF
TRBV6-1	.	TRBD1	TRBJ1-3	TGTGCCAGCAGGGGACAGCTCAGCTCTGGAAACACCATATATTTT	CASRGQLSSGNTIYF
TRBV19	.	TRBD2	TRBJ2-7	TGTGCCAGTAGGGTAGCGGGAGAAGTCGGCGAGCAGTACTTC	CASRVAGEVGEQYF
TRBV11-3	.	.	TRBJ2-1	TGTGCCAGCAGCCAGAATAGCGTCCTATACAATGAGCAGTTCTTC	CASSQNSVLYNEQFF
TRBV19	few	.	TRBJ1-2	TGTGCCAGTAGTTCAACAGGGAGGACTGCCTATGGCTACACCTTC	CASSSTGRTAYGYTF
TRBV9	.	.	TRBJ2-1	TGTGCCAGCAGCGTATTGACAGACAATGAGCAGTTCTTC	CASSVLTDNEQFF
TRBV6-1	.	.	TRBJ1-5	TGTGCCAGCAGTGAAGTGGCTAGGGAGGGATGGAAGCCCCAGCATTTT	CASSEVAREGWKPQHF
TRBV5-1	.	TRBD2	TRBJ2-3	TGCGCCAGCAGCGCCGGACTAGTGGAGGGAGTGGATACGCAGTATTTT	CASSAGLVEGVDTQYF
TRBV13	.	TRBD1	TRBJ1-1	TGTGCCAGCAGCTTAGATATAGTGGGACAGGGTGGCACTGAAGCTTTCTTT	CASSLDIVGQGGTEAFF
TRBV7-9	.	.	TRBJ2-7	TGTGCCAGCAGCTTAATGCAGGGGACCTACGAGCAGTACTTC	CASSLMQGTYEQYF
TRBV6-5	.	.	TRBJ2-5	TGTGCCAGCACTCTCGTCTTGGAGTTCGAGACCCAGTACTTC	CASTLVLEFETQYF
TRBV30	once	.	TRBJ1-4	TGTGCCTGGAGTGTAATGGCAGGGAATGAAAAACTGTTTTTT	CAWSVMAGNEKLFF
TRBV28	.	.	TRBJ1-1	TGTGCCAGCAGTGGGCCATCGCTGAACACTGAAGCTTTCTTT	CASSGPSLNTEAFF
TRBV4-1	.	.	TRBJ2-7	TGCGCCAGCAGCCAAGTGGGACGGAGCTCCTACGAGCAGTACTTC	CASSQVGRSSYEQYF
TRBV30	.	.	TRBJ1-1	TGTGCCTGGAGTGTATCCAGGTCAGTCACTGAAGCTTTCTTT	CAWSVSRSVTEAFF
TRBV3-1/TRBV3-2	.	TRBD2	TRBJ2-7	TGTGCCAGCAGCCATAGGACTAGTAGGGCCTACGAGCAGTACTTC	CASSHRTSRAYEQYF
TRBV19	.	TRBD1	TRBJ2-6	TGTGCCAGTAGTAGACAGGGGGCTGGGGCCAACGTCCTGACTTTC	CASSRQGAGANVLTF
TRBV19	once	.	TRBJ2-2	TGTGCCACCACTGGACGGGAGACCTCCGGGGAGCTGTTTTTT	CATTGRETSGELFF
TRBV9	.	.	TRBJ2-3	TGTGCCAGCAGCGTAGTACCCACAGATACGCAGTATTTT	CASSVVPTDTQYF